This TCR beta chain was identified in a study of PD-L1 blockade in urothelial cancer. Overall study context: Patients went on atezolizumab around 2014, receiving 1,200 mg intravenously every 3 weeks. Overall study results and limits: Pretreatment blood TCR clonality under the median forecast improved survival.

The CDR3 is 18 residues long. The table came from immunoSEQ multiplex PCR; TCRdb's copy has only in-frame clones and leaves some out. Altogether about 19,000 clones are present, about four fifths being singletons, with the ten largest covering 1.5% to 2%. Described time point: peripheral blood 6 weeks after treatment start. The cohort comprised individuals with locally advanced or metastatic urothelial carcinoma. Note on this clone: Its antigen is currently unknown.

This chain joins TRBV12-2 and TRBJ2-1; TRBD1, the D gene given by the table, was not confirmed from the DNA. TRBV12-2 is flagged as a pseudogene. The sample in question was PBMCs, obtained around atezolizumab (anti-PD-L1) treatment. This sequence was found in a man in his fifties or sixties with urothelial cancer. The CDR3 loop is CASRSVTYRDRPYNEQFF. The CDR3 DNA reads as TGTGCAAGTCGCTCGGTTACTTACCGGGACAGGCCTTACAATGAGCAGTTCTTC.